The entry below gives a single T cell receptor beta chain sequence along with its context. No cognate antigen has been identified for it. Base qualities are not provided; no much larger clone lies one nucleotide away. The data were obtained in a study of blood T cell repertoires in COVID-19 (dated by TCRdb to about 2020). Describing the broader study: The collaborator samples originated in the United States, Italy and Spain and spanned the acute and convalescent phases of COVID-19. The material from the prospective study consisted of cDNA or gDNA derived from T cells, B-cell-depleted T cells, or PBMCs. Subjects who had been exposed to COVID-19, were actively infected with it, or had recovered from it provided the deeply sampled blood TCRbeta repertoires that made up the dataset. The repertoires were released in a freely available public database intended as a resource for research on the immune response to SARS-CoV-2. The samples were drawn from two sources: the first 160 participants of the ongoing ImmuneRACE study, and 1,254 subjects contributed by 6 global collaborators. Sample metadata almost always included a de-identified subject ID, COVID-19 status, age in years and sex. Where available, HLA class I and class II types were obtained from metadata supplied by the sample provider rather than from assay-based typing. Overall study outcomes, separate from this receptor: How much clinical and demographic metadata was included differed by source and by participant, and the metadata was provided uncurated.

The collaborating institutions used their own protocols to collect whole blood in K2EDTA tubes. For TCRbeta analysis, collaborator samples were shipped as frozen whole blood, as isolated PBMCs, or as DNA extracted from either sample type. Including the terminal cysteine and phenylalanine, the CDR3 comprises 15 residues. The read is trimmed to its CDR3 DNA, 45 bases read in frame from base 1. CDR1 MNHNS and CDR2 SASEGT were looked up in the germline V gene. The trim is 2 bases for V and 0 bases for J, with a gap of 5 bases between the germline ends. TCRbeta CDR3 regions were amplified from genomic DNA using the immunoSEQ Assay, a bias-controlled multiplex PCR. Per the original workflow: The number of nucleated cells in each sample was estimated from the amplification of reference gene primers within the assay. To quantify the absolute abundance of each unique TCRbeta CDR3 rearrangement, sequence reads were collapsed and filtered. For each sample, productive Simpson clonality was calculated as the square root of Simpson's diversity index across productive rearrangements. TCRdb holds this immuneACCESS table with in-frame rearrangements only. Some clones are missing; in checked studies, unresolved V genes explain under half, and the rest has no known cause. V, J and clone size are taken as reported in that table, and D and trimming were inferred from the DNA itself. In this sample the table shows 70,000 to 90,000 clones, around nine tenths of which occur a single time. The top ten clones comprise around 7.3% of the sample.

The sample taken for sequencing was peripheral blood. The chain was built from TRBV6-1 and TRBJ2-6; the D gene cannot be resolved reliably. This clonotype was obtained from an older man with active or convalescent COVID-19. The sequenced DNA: TGTGCCAGCAGTGAATTTAACTCTGGGGCCAACGTCCTGACTTTC. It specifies CASSEFNSGANVLTF.